This passage covers 21 T cell receptor beta chains from one sample sequenced in a study of T cell responses to AZD1222 COVID-19 vaccine. Assay used: immunoSEQ multiplex PCR; TCRdb lists only in-frame clones, some missing. In all, the sample yields 150,000 or so clones. The sequenced sample consisted of peripheral blood. The receptors stem from an adult in good health.

The chain is built from TRBV30 and TRBJ1-1, with D unclear. The germline CDR1 and CDR2 sequences are GTSNPN and SVGIG (reference sequence). Trimming took off 5 bases at V and 3 bases at J, with 7 bases between the two ends. The CDR3 has 11 amino acids. The CDR3, as DNA: TGTGCCTGGGGCCTGGACACTGAAGCTTTCTTT. This translates into CAWGLDTEAFF.

The J gene is TRBJ1-4, the V gene TRBV9; D remains unclear. CDR1 SGDLS and CDR2 YYNGEE come from the germline V gene. The CDR3 extends over 16 amino acids. Trimming removed 0 bases at V and 3 bases at J, with 12 bases between. CDR3 DNA: TGTGCCAGCAGCGTAGGGGCCACAGACTCTAATGAAAAACTGTTTTTT. Amino acids: CASSVGATDSNEKLFF.

J is TRBJ2-1 and V is TRBV13; tentative D call: TRBD2 (5 bases). From germline, CDR1 is PRHDT and CDR2 FYEKMQ (reference sequence). The CDR3 runs 12 residues. With 4 bases removed from V and 13 bases from J, the gap between germline ends came to 14 bases. CDR3 nucleotides: TGTGCCAGCAGCTCCACCGGGAACCAACAGTTCTTC. Amino acids: CASSSTGNQQFF.

The chain has TRBV27 and TRBJ1-6, with 9 bases identical to TRBD1. The CDR3 is 17 residues long. Trimming removed 5 bases from V and 0 bases from J; junction bases left unmatched: 5. CDR1 is MNHEY and CDR2 is SMNVEV in the germline V gene (reference sequence). Here the CDR3 reads CASSDGQGSSYNSPLHF. CDR3 coding DNA: TGTGCCAGCAGTGACGGACAGGGGAGCTCCTATAATTCACCCCTCCACTTT.

This rearrangement joins TRBV5-5 to TRBJ1-4, with D maybe TRBD1 (5 bases). V was pared by 0 bases and J by 3 bases, with 12 bases between. Germline V lookup: CDR1 SGHKS, CDR2 YYEKEE (reference sequence). CDR3 length: 16 residues. For the CDR3, the DNA is TGTGCCAGCAGCTTGGGGGTGGGGCAGGCTAATGAAAAACTGTTTTTT. Its translation is CASSLGVGQANEKLFF.

V usage is TRBV30 and J usage is TRBJ1-1; 8 bases line up with TRBD1. Germline V gives CDR1 GTSNPN, CDR2 SVGIG (reference sequence). V dropped 2 bases and J dropped 1; count of bases not matched to a gene: 9. The CDR3 sequence is 16 residues long. The CDR3, as DNA: TGTGCCTGGAGTATGCAGGGGGCGCGATCGAACACTGAAGCTTTCTTT. Residues: CAWSMQGARSNTEAFF.

The V call is TRBV30, the J call TRBJ1-2; TRBD1 matches 7 bases. This CDR3 comprises 14 residues. CDR1 is GTSNPN, CDR2 SVGIG, per germline (reference sequence). With 5 bases clipped from V and 5 bases from J, the junction kept 11 bases outside the gene matches. The CDR3 region has the DNA TGTGCCTGGTCCCCAGACAGGGTAATTTATGGCTACACCTTC. This translates into CAWSPDRVIYGYTF.

The J gene is TRBJ1-2, the V gene TRBV5-6; D is ambiguous. CDR1 and CDR2 (germline): SGHDT, YYEEEE. The CDR3 is 12 residues long. Trimming cost V 0 bases and J 7 bases, with 7 bases left between them. CDR3 DNA sequence: TGTGCCAGCAGCTTGGTCGTAGGTGGCTACACCTTC. Protein product: CASSLVVGGYTF. The full variable domain, rest sourced from reference TRBV5-6 and TRBJ1-2, is DAGVTQSPTHLIKTRGQQVTLRCSPKSGHDTVSWYQQALGQGPQFIFQYYEEEERQRGNFPDRFSGHQFPNYSSELNVNALLLGDSALYLCASSLVVGGYTFGSGTRLTVV.

CDR3 region: CASSPRTGVGTEAFF. The CDR3 DNA reads as TGTGCCAGCAGCCCTAGGACAGGGGTGGGCACTGAAGCTTTCTTT. The chain couples TRBV9 to TRBJ1-1; 9 positions match TRBD1. Germline trimming cut 4 bases from V and 4 bases from J; bases unmatched to any gene: 8. Germline CDR1 is SGDLS and CDR2 is YYNGEE. CDR3 length: 15 residues.

This chain connects TRBV5-1 to TRBJ2-3; 8 bases align to TRBD2. Germline V gene lookup returns CDR1 SGHRS and CDR2 YFSETQ. With V trimmed by 0 bases and J by 6 bases, 9 bases remained unmatched. This CDR3 is 16 amino acids long. The CDR3 bases are TGCGCCAGCAGCTTGGCGGCGGGGGGATCCTCGGATACGCAGTATTTT. It specifies CASSLAAGGSSDTQYF. Drawing the rest from reference TRBV5-1 and TRBJ2-3, the complete variable domain is KAGVTQTPRYLIKTRGQQVTLSCSPISGHRSVSWYQQTPGQGLQFLFEYFSETQRNKGNFPGRFSGRQFSNSRSEMNVSTLELGDSALYLCASSLAAGGSSDTQYFGPGTRLTVL.

The chain uses TRBV7-9 and TRBJ2-3; 16 bases agree with TRBD2. CDR3 length: 16 amino acids. V was clipped by 6 bases and J by 6 bases; unmatched bases: 6. Germline CDR1 reads SEHNR; CDR2 reads FQNEAQ (reference sequence). In nucleotides, the CDR3 is TGTGCCAGCAGTTCCCCGGGACTAGCGGGGGGGGATACGCAGTATTTT. This codes for CASSSPGLAGGDTQYF.

The V call is TRBV6-5, the J call TRBJ2-1, with a weak D call TRBD1 (5 bases). CDR3 size: 13 residues. The V gene's germline CDR1 is MNHEY and CDR2 SVGAGI. The V end was cut by 2 bases, the J end by 8 bases, with 10 bases between. CDR3: CASSYPGHHEQFF. In DNA form, the CDR3 reads TGTGCCAGCAGTTACCCCGGACATCATGAGCAGTTCTTC.

The chain uses TRBV5-6 and TRBJ2-7; 9 bases fit TRBD1. Germline CDR1 reads SGHDT; CDR2 reads YYEEEE. V lost 1 base to trimming and J lost 2 bases; unmatched junction nucleotides: 4. The CDR3 contains 15 residues. The CDR3 nucleotides read TGTGCCAGCAGCTTGACCGGGACAGGGACCTACGAGCAGTACTTC. It codes for CASSLTGTGTYEQYF.

This rearrangement joins TRBV7-9 to TRBJ2-1; the match to TRBD2 covers 12 bases. The germline V gene encodes CDR1 SEHNR and CDR2 FQNEAQ (reference sequence). V lost 4 bases, J lost 11 bases, and 3 bases stayed unmatched. The length of the CDR3 is 13 residues. CDR3 nucleotide sequence: TGTGCCAGCAGCTCAGGACTAGCGGGGCAGCAGTTCTTC. Its protein is CASSSGLAGQQFF.

The rearrangement links TRBV18 to TRBJ2-1; D possibly uses TRBD1 or TRBD2 (5 bases each). Germline CDR1 KGHSH, CDR2 LQKENI. CDR3 size: 17 residues. V was shortened by 3 bases and J by 0 bases, with 15 bases between the two germline ends. The CDR3 DNA sequence: TGTGCCAGCTCACCTACCACCGGGACCCGCTCCTACAATGAGCAGTTCTTC. Protein sequence: CASSPTTGTRSYNEQFF.

The V gene is TRBV3-1 (or the pseudogene TRBV3-2), the J gene TRBJ2-2; the D is unclear. The CDR3 totals 13 residues. Germline CDR1 and CDR2: LGHDT and YNNKEL (reference sequence). Trimming cost V 5 bases and J 2 bases, with 6 bases left between them. The CDR3 here is CASSATNTGELFF. The DNA for the CDR3 is TGTGCCAGCAGCGCAACTAACACCGGGGAGCTGTTTTTT.

V gene TRBV19 combines with J gene TRBJ1-2; D gene unclear. The CDR3 extends over 13 amino acids. From germline, CDR1 is LNHDA and CDR2 SQIVND (reference sequence). The V end was cut by 6 bases, the J end by 1 base, with 9 bases between. CDR3 nucleotide sequence: TGTGCCAGTAGAGGGAGCCTTAACTATGGCTACACCTTC. Its translation is CASRGSLNYGYTF.

The CDR3 sequence is CSVEGGLWGQTSYGYTF. The CDR3 DNA follows: TGCAGCGTTGAAGGCGGGCTGTGGGGGCAGACGTCCTATGGCTACACCTTC. The chain recombines TRBV29-1 with TRBJ1-2; D may be TRBD1 (6 bases). Germline V gene lookup returns CDR1 SQVTM and CDR2 ANQGSEA. CDR3 length: 17 amino acids. V shed 1 base and J shed 4 bases, with 22 bases lying between them.

The rearrangement uses TRBV7-2 and TRBJ1-3; 7 bases agree with TRBD1. CDR3 length: 13 residues. The germline CDR1 and CDR2 sequences are SGHTA and FQGNSA. Losses at the gene ends were 5 bases for V and 8 bases for J; bases not matched to a gene: 6. This CDR3 is CASSDRQGYTIYF. As DNA, the CDR3 is TGTGCCAGCAGCGACCGACAGGGATACACCATATATTTT.

The rearrangement uses TRBV10-3 and TRBJ2-5; 7 positions agree with TRBD1. CDR1 is ENHRY, CDR2 SYGVKD, per germline. The CDR3 is 13 amino acids. With V trimmed by 2 bases and J by 7 bases, 4 bases remained unmatched. The CDR3 DNA follows: TGTGCCATCAGTGAGGAGGGGGCAGGGACCCAGTACTTC. This translates into CAISEEGAGTQYF.

V gene TRBV4-3 combines with J gene TRBJ2-7; 10 nucleotides agree with TRBD1. The trim removed 2 bases at V and 0 bases at J, leaving 4 bases unmatched. The CDR3 consists of 16 residues. Germline CDR1 and CDR2: LGHNA and YSLEER. The CDR3, as DNA: TGCGCCAGCAGCCAAAGCCGGGACAGGGGCTCCTACGAGCAGTACTTC. This encodes CASSQSRDRGSYEQYF.